The 24 T cell receptor beta chains below all came from one sample that was sequenced in a study of beta chain features in type 1 diabetes (dated 2018 in TCRdb). What these receptors recognize is not known. Library creation used the immunoSEQ multiplex PCR assay. The entire isolated RNA was reverse transcribed using the High Capacity cDNA Reverse Transcription Kit, and thus expressed TCRB transcripts were sequenced. TCRdb's version of the immuneACCESS table is confined to in-frame rearrangements and falls short of the full clone set. An unresolved V gene accounts for under half of the shortfall where checked; the remainder is of unknown origin. The sample profile shows hundreds of thousands of clones; around an eighth of them were found once. The ten largest clonotypes hold approximately 0.042% of the sample. Study-wide conclusions, independent of this receptor: In all four CD4+ subsets, TCRB CDR3 length was moderately but significantly shorter in type 1 diabetes patients.

Material: naive CD4+ T cells from blood. The meaning of the sample's cell subset or site label: true naive CD4+ T cells. Receptors were obtained from a man aged 18 to 30 with type 1 diabetes.

This chain links TRBV7-9 with TRBJ2-1; 7 nucleotides agree with TRBD2. Germline trimming cut 5 bases from V and 2 bases from J; bases unmatched to any gene: 3. In germline, CDR1 is SEHNR, CDR2 FQNEAQ (reference sequence). The CDR3 runs to 14 residues. The CDR3, as DNA: TGTGCCAGCAGCGGCGGGAGTACCTACAATGAGCAGTTCTTC. Translated, it gives CASSGGSTYNEQFF.

The chain employs TRBV13 and TRBJ1-1, with D tentatively TRBD1 (6 bases). This CDR3 region has 15 residues. V lost 4 bases to trimming and J lost 1 base, with 13 bases between them. CDR1 is PRHDT and CDR2 is FYEKMQ in the germline V gene (reference sequence). CDR3 sequence: CASSSNRVGNTEAFF. In nucleotides, the CDR3 is TGTGCCAGCAGCTCTAACAGGGTGGGGAACACTGAAGCTTTCTTT.

This clone was seen more than once but under ten times. This chain uses TRBV11-3 with TRBJ2-3; D ambiguous. There are 14 residues in the CDR3. CDR1 and CDR2 from the germline V gene are SGHNT and YENEEA. V was shortened by 5 bases and J by 2 bases, with 11 bases between the two germline ends. The CDR3, as DNA: TGTGCCAGCAGCCCGTCTCGGCTCACAGATACGCAGTATTTT. Its protein is CASSPSRLTDTQYF.

This clone has a handful of counts. V gene TRBV9 combines with J gene TRBJ2-1; a possible D gene is TRBD2 (6 bases). Germline V lookup: CDR1 SGDLS, CDR2 YYNGEE. The CDR3 runs 15 residues. Trimming shortened V by 3 bases and J by 0 bases, and 10 bases separated the two germline ends. The CDR3 nucleotides read TGTGCCAGCAGCGCGGCAGCGGGCTCCTACAATGAGCAGTTCTTC. It codes for CASSAAAGSYNEQFF. The whole variable domain, remainder taken from reference TRBV9 and TRBJ2-1, is DSGVTQTPKHLITATGQRVTLRCSPRSGDLSVYWYQQSLDQGLQFLIQYYNGEERAKGNILERFSAQQFPDLHSELNLSSLELGDSALYFCASSAAAGSYNEQFFGPGTRLTVL.

The genes are TRBV14 and TRBJ2-7; D remains unclear. The CDR3 has 15 amino acids. Trimming removed 4 bases from V and 0 bases from J, with 13 bases in between. CDR1 is SGHDN and CDR2 is FVKESK in the germline V gene. CDR3 bases: TGTGCCAGCAGCCTTAGTTCCCGGAGCTCCTACGAGCAGTACTTC. Translating it yields CASSLSSRSSYEQYF.

J is TRBJ1-1 and V is TRBV5-6; TRBD1 is a possible D gene (5 bases). Germline CDR1 is SGHDT and CDR2 is YYEEEE. This CDR3 comprises 14 residues. With 0 bases removed from V and 3 bases from J, the gap between germline ends came to 9 bases. The CDR3 coding sequence is TGTGCCAGCAGCTTGGGCGGGACGGACACTGAAGCTTTCTTT. It is translated as CASSLGGTDTEAFF.

The V and J genes are TRBV7-2 and TRBJ2-7, with TRBD2 matching 13 bases. Germline V gene lookup returns CDR1 SGHTA and CDR2 FQGNSA. The CDR3 totals 14 residues. Trimming cost V 6 bases and J 3 bases; bases outside gene matches: 2. CDR3 region: CASRRTSGSYEQYF. The CDR3 region has the DNA TGTGCCAGCAGAAGGACTAGCGGGAGCTACGAGCAGTACTTC.

This clone has just a few counts. The rearrangement uses TRBV27 and TRBJ2-2; D may be TRBD1 (6 bases). Germline CDR1 is MNHEY and CDR2 is SMNVEV (reference sequence). Trimming took off 3 bases at V and 0 bases at J, with 8 bases between the two ends. This CDR3 region has 15 residues. CDR3 in DNA: TGTGCCAGCAGTTTCTGGACAGCGAACACCGGGGAGCTGTTTTTT. Translating it yields CASSFWTANTGELFF.

This clone has just a few counts. The genes are TRBV28 and TRBJ1-2; possibly TRBD1 for D (6 bases). The V end lost 5 bases, the J end lost 4 bases, and 26 bases lay between the germline ends. The CDR3 is 18 residues long. Germline CDR1 reads MDHEN; CDR2 reads SYDVKM. The CDR3 region is CASSESGTTIPSRYGYTF. DNA of the CDR3: TGTGCCAGCAGTGAATCCGGGACAACTATACCCTCTCGCTATGGCTACACCTTC.

This chain joins TRBV11-2 and TRBJ2-3; D is tentatively TRBD1 or TRBD2 (5 bases each). Germline CDR1 reads SGHAT; CDR2 reads FQNNGV. This CDR3 has 17 residues. Trimming cost V 4 bases and J 2 bases, with 19 bases left between them. DNA of the CDR3: TGTGCCAGCAGCTCCCAGTGGGGGAAGGCGGACACAGATACGCAGTATTTT. The encoded protein is CASSSQWGKADTDTQYF.

The chain joins TRBV6-6 to TRBJ1-5; D not certain. Germline CDR1 reads MNHNY; CDR2 reads SVGAGI (reference sequence). With 6 bases removed from V and 13 bases from J, the gap between germline ends came to 16 bases. The CDR3 runs to 12 residues. The DNA for the CDR3 is TGTGCCAGCAGCCCCGGGTCTATAACTCAGCATTTT. This translates into CASSPGSITQHF.

The rearrangement uses TRBV30 and TRBJ1-6; D possibly corresponds to TRBD1 (6 bases). Germline loops: CDR1 GTSNPN, CDR2 SVGIG (reference sequence). This CDR3 spans 16 amino acids. V dropped 1 base and J dropped 6 bases, with 16 bases sitting between them. CDR3 sequence: CAWSAYGTPANSPLHF. In DNA form, the CDR3 reads TGTGCCTGGAGTGCCTACGGGACACCCGCTAATTCACCCCTCCACTTT. Together with reference TRBV30 and TRBJ1-6, the CDR3 gives the full variable domain: SQTIHQWPATLVQPVGSPLSLECTVEGTSNPNLYWYRQAAGRGLQLLFYSVGIGQISSEVPQNLSASRPQDRQFILSSKKLLLSDSGFYLCAWSAYGTPANSPLHFGNGTRLTVT.

This clone was found a few times. The rearrangement joins TRBV7-2 to TRBJ1-5; tentative D call: TRBD1 (5 bases). The V gene lost 3 bases and the J gene lost 7 bases, with 10 bases spanning the gap. This CDR3 contains 13 residues. The germline V gene has CDR1 SGHTA and CDR2 FQGNSA. The CDR3, as DNA: TGTGCCAGCAGCTTCCGGGACTGGCAGCCCCAGCATTTT. It is translated as CASSFRDWQPQHF.

The rearrangement uses TRBV9 and TRBJ2-7, with TRBD2 matching over 10 bases. With V trimmed by 3 bases and J by 1 base, 4 bases remained unmatched. The CDR3 loop spans 15 amino acids. The germline V gene has CDR1 SGDLS and CDR2 YYNGEE. The CDR3 spells CASSGGTSASYEQYF. As DNA, the CDR3 is TGTGCCAGCAGCGGAGGGACTAGCGCGTCCTACGAGCAGTACTTC.

The chain has TRBV7-2 and TRBJ2-1; 9 bases align to TRBD1. Germline CDR1 and CDR2: SGHTA and FQGNSA. CDR3 length: 14 amino acids. V was pared by 5 bases and J by 3 bases, with 2 bases of the junction left unmatched. The chain's CDR3 is CASSRQGDYNEQFF. CDR3 DNA: TGTGCCAGCAGCCGACAGGGGGACTACAATGAGCAGTTCTTC.

The sample holds a few counts of this clone. J is TRBJ1-5 and V is TRBV2; unclear D gene. V was cut by 2 bases and J by 5 bases, with 4 bases left in between. This CDR3 spans 12 amino acids. The germline gives CDR1 SNHLY, CDR2 FYNNEI. CDR3 residues: CASSEIHQPQHF. The CDR3 nucleotides read TGTGCCAGCAGTGAAATCCATCAGCCCCAGCATTTT.

The chain uses TRBV29-1 and TRBJ1-2; D is ambiguous. CDR3 length equals 10 residues. Germline CDR1 SQVTM, CDR2 ANQGSEA. The V and J ends lost 7 bases and 4 bases respectively, with 7 bases between them. The CDR3 DNA reads TGCAGCGCTTATAGCTATGGCTACACCTTC. Translation: CSAYSYGYTF. Drawing the rest from reference TRBV29-1 and TRBJ1-2, the complete variable domain is SAVISQKPSRDICQRGTSLTIQCQVDSQVTMMFWYRQQPGQSLTLIATANQGSEATYESGFVIDKFPISRPNLTFSTLTVSNMSPEDSSIYLCSAYSYGYTFGSGTRLTVV.

This sequence joins TRBV10-3 and TRBJ2-3; D is undetermined. Germline CDR1 ENHRY, CDR2 SYGVKD. The length of the CDR3 is 14 residues. V shed 7 bases and J shed 1 base, with 12 bases lying between them. In nucleotides, the CDR3 is TGTGCCATCAAGACATCCCTGGGCACAGATACGCAGTATTTT. Its protein product is CAIKTSLGTDTQYF.

The V and J genes are TRBV10-2 and TRBJ1-5; D unclear. CDR3 size: 11 residues. Trimming stripped 6 bases from V and 3 bases from J, with 3 bases between. Germline V CDR1 and CDR2: WSHSY, SAAADI. DNA for the CDR3: TGCGCCAGCAGGCCCAATCAGCCCCAGCATTTT. Translation gives CASRPNQPQHF.

This clone was detected a few times. Written as DNA, the CDR3 is TGTGCCTGGAGTGTACGAGGGTTCAACACTGAAGCTTTCTTT. Translation: CAWSVRGFNTEAFF. This chain links TRBV30 with TRBJ1-1; no reliable D call. Trimming left V 0 bases short and J 2 bases short, with 10 bases between. Germline-derived CDR1 and CDR2 are GTSNPN and SVGIG (reference sequence). This CDR3 is 14 amino acids long.

This clone was counted a few times. At one end the junction does not follow the germline gene, possibly because of a read error. The V gene is TRBV5-1, the J gene TRBJ2-3, with 7 bases fitting TRBD2. Germline CDR1 reads SGHRS; CDR2 reads YFSETQ. The CDR3 is 15 amino acids. The CDR3 DNA is TGCGCCAGCAGCTTGGCCAATCCGGCGGGAGATGCGCAGTATTTT. Residues: CASSLANPAGDAQYF.

This clone was seen only once. The genes are TRBV5-1 and TRBJ1-2, with a tentative D call TRBD1 (5 bases). Germline V gene data show CDR1 as SGHRS and CDR2 as YFSETQ. With 2 bases removed from V and 8 bases from J, the gap between germline ends came to 13 bases. The CDR3 runs to 13 residues. CDR3 sequence: CASSFGGAEGYTF. As DNA, the CDR3 is TGCGCCAGCAGCTTTGGCGGGGCGGAGGGCTACACCTTC. Using reference TRBV5-1 and TRBJ1-2 for the parts outside the CDR3, the full variable domain is KAGVTQTPRYLIKTRGQQVTLSCSPISGHRSVSWYQQTPGQGLQFLFEYFSETQRNKGNFPGRFSGRQFSNSRSEMNVSTLELGDSALYLCASSFGGAEGYTFGSGTRLTVV.

This clone was seen a few times. The chain uses TRBV28 and TRBJ1-2, with TRBD1 as a possible D gene (5 bases). CDR3 size: 17 residues. Germline assignment: CDR1 MDHEN and CDR2 SYDVKM. V was shortened by 7 bases and J by 0 bases, with 21 bases between the two germline ends. CDR3 sequence (DNA): TGTGCCAGCACCCTCTGGGAACCTAGGACAACTAACTATGGCTACACCTTC. It specifies CASTLWEPRTTNYGYTF.

The chain combines TRBV29-1 with TRBJ2-3; TRBD1 matches at 10 bases. Germline V lookup: CDR1 SQVTM, CDR2 ANQGSEA. Germline trimming cut 6 bases from V and 2 bases from J; bases unmatched to any gene: 5. The CDR3 consists of 14 residues. The CDR3 DNA follows: TGCAGCGTGGGGGACAGGGGACCCACAGATACGCAGTATTTT. It codes for CSVGDRGPTDTQYF.